Described below is a single T cell receptor beta chain sequence and its context. Recruits, aged roughly 18 to 90 years, lived in 25 or so US areas. Cohort assignment relied on participant-reported clinical history. Produced via immunoSEQ multiplex PCR; TCRdb's table is partial and in-frame only. The sample has about 480,000 clones; approximately 90% are singletons. This record belongs to a study of blood T cell repertoires in COVID-19. The germline V gene has CDR1 PRHDT and CDR2 FYEKMQ (reference sequence). This CDR3 has 14 amino acids. V was pared by 6 bases and J by 5 bases, with 8 bases of the junction left unmatched.

The chain joins TRBV13 to TRBJ2-7; TRBD1 matches at 9 bases. The sequencing input was PBMCs or T cells enriched from blood (not recorded which). This TCR came from a woman aged 40 to 55 who had recovered from COVID-19. The CDR3 sequence is CASRLGQGVHEQYF. As DNA, the CDR3 is TGTGCCAGCAGGCTGGGACAGGGCGTCCACGAGCAGTACTTC.